This TCR beta chain was captured by sequencing in a study of T cell responses to AZD1222 COVID-19 vaccine. Study conclusions and caveats: Among AZD1222 vaccinees, only six or seven were seropositive at baseline. It should be noted that donors were predominantly white British and more often female, and clonal diversity was possibly underestimated.

The repertoire was sequenced with immunoSEQ multiplex PCR; TCRdb's copy has only in-frame clones and lacks some. The sample shows around 210,000 clones, approximately 94% of them seen only once. Comment on this clone: The antigen is not known.

There are 19 residues in the CDR3. Germline V gene data show CDR1 as LGHDT and CDR2 as YNNKEL (reference sequence). J lost 1 base, V lost 1 base, and 8 bases had no gene match. The sample here was peripheral blood, taken 28 days after the second dose of the MenACWY control vaccine. The J gene is TRBJ2-6, the V gene TRBV3-1 (or the pseudogene TRBV3-2); 9 bases match TRBD1. The receptor's source is an adult who received the MenACWY meningococcal vaccine as a control. As DNA, the CDR3 is TGTGCCAGCAGCCAAGTCGTCCCGGGACAGGGTTCTGGGGCCAACGTCCTGACTTTC. It yields the protein CASSQVVPGQGSGANVLTF.